The clone carrying this TCR beta chain has only one observation. The data stem from a study of blood T cell repertoires in COVID-19. Cohort 3 donors counted as recovered after two negative PCRs, clearance, or resolved symptoms. Germline V lookup: CDR1 SGHRS, CDR2 YFSETQ. The CDR3 loop spans 16 amino acids. Germline trimming cut 4 bases from V and 2 bases from J; bases unmatched to any gene: 8. Original handling: Amplification with reference gene primers provided the estimates of nucleated cell counts. Profiling relied on immunoSEQ multiplex PCR, and the TCRdb table lists in-frame clones only, not all of them. For V, J and clone size, that table is used; D and trimming come from the DNA. This table has about 380,000 clones, 88% appearing once.

The chain recombines TRBV5-1 with TRBJ2-3; 9 nucleotides line up with TRBD2. The clonotype was recovered from a woman in her late teens or twenties who had recovered from COVID-19. Specimen: PBMCs or T cells enriched from blood (not recorded which). Written as DNA, the CDR3 is TGCGCCAGCAGCCAACGAAGCGGGGGGCTCACAGATACGCAGTATTTT. It specifies CASSQRSGGLTDTQYF.